This TCR beta chain was retrieved from a study of cytomegalovirus exposure and HLA in healthy donors. The CDR3 sequence is 17 residues long. V lost 5 bases to trimming and J lost 3 bases; unmatched junction nucleotides: 8. From germline, CDR1 is SGHNT and CDR2 YENEEA. General study points: Reportedly, diagnosis of cytomegalovirus status by the classifier showed high specificity and sensitivity. Per a later analysis, 15,000 to 20,000 TCR beta sequences showed association with HLA alleles at 0.05 false discovery rate. DRB1 showed the most TCR associations and HLA-C the fewest in a later analysis, as rates varied by HLA locus.

Vbeta (60) and Jbeta (13) primers were used in the PCR. TCRdb's table, derived via immunoSEQ multiplex PCR, lists solely in-frame clones and lacks some. The data show about 100,000 clones, with roughly 77% seen just once and about 4.2% held by the top ten. To note about this clone: What it binds is unknown.

This clonotype originated in a woman aged 45-65 years in good health and CMV-seropositive. The sample was PBMCs. V gene TRBV11-3 combines with J gene TRBJ2-2; 11 positions match TRBD2. The DNA of the CDR3 is TGTGCCAGCAGCGCAACCCCGGGACTAGCGGACACCGGGGAGCTGTTTTTT. Its translation: CASSATPGLADTGELFF.